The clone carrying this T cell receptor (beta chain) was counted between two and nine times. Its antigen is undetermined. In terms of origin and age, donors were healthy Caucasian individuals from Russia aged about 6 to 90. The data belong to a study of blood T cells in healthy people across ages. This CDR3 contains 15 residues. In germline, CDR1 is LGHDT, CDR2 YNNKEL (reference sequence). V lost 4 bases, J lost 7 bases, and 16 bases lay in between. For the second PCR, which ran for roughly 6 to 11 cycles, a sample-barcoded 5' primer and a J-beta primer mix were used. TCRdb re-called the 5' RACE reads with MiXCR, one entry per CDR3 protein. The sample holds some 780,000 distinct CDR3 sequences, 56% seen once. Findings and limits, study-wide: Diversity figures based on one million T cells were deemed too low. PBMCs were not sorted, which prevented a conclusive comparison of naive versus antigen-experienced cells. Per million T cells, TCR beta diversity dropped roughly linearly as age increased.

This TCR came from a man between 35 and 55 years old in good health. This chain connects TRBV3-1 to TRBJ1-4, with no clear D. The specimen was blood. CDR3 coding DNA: TGTGCCAGCAGCCTACGGACTCCAGCGGGTGAAAAACTGTTTTTT. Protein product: CASSLRTPAGEKLFF.